One and the same sample provided the 29 T cell receptor beta chains below, sequenced in a study of beta chain features in type 1 diabetes. Whole-study results and caveats: Type 1 diabetes patients had moderately but significantly shorter TCRB CDR3s in all four CD4+ subsets.

Expressed TCRB transcripts got sequenced, as all isolated RNA was reverse transcribed. Profiled with immunoSEQ multiplex PCR; TCRdb holds only in-frame clones, not every one. The sample includes hundreds of thousands of clones, around 15% of them seen just once. The antigens these receptors bind are not known. Sequenced material: naive CD4+ T cells from blood. The receptors come from a man in his late teens or twenties with type 1 diabetes.

As to this clone: Other DNA sequences in the sample encode the same CDR3. V usage is TRBV5-1 and J usage is TRBJ2-7; possible D gene TRBD1, 6 bases. Trimming removed 2 bases from V and 5 bases from J, with 14 bases in between. Germline V CDR1 and CDR2: SGHRS, YFSETQ. The CDR3 loop spans 14 amino acids. CDR3: CASSLGQGSDEQYF. CDR3 coding DNA: TGCGCCAGCAGCTTAGGTCAGGGGTCGGACGAGCAGTACTTC.

The chain joins TRBV6-6 to TRBJ1-4; 7 bases are shared with TRBD1. This CDR3 is built from 13 residues. Germline V gives CDR1 MNHNY, CDR2 SVGAGI (reference sequence). The trim removed 7 bases at V and 4 bases at J, leaving 3 bases unmatched. The CDR3: CASIGTDNEKLFF. The CDR3 nucleotides are TGTGCCAGCATCGGGACAGATAATGAAAAACTGTTTTTT.

This clone was picked up a small number of times. V usage is TRBV4-1 and J usage is TRBJ2-5, with TRBD2 matching over 10 bases. CDR1 and CDR2 (germline): MGHRA, YSYEKL. Trimming took 8 bases from V and 11 from J; bases not matched to a gene: 5. The CDR3 loop spans 11 amino acids. The chain's CDR3 is CASSLAGEQYF. The CDR3 DNA reads TGCGCCAGCTCCCTAGCGGGAGAGCAGTACTTC.

J is TRBJ1-2 and V is TRBV9; tentative D call: TRBD1 (5 bases). The germline V gene encodes CDR1 SGDLS and CDR2 YYNGEE. CDR3 length: 13 amino acids. V dropped 4 bases and J dropped 8 bases, with 15 bases sitting between them. CDR3 nucleotide sequence: TGTGCCAGCAGCCCCCCGGCCGGGGACGGCTACACCTTC. Protein product: CASSPPAGDGYTF.

This clone was seen more than once but under ten times. This chain uses TRBV7-2 with TRBJ2-2, with D uncertain. The germline gives CDR1 SGHTA, CDR2 FQGNSA. The V end was cut by 6 bases, the J end by 7 bases, with 18 bases between. The CDR3 covers 15 residues. CDR3 coding DNA: TGTGCCAGCAGAAGCCGGACGGGTCGAGGCGGGGAGCTGTTTTTT. Translating it yields CASRSRTGRGGELFF.

This rearrangement joins TRBV7-3 to TRBJ2-1, with D perhaps matching TRBD1 (6 bases). Germline V gene data show CDR1 as SGHTA and CDR2 as FQGTGA. Trimming removed 2 bases at V and 4 bases at J, with 15 bases between. The CDR3 contains 16 residues. The CDR3 sequence: CASSLGAAGAYNEQFF. The CDR3 DNA sequence: TGTGCCAGCAGCTTAGGTGCGGCAGGGGCTTACAATGAGCAGTTCTTC.

This clone was recorded a few times. The CDR3, as DNA: TGTGCCACCGGGGTGGGCGCAGATACGCAGTATTTT. Its protein product is CATGVGADTQYF. This rearrangement joins TRBV13 to TRBJ2-3, with a tentative D call TRBD2 (5 bases). The germline V gene encodes CDR1 PRHDT and CDR2 FYEKMQ (reference sequence). CDR3 length equals 12 residues. The germline V and J ends were trimmed by 10 bases and 4 bases, with 12 bases remaining between them. Combining the CDR3 with reference TRBV13 and TRBJ2-3 gives the whole variable domain AAGVIQSPRHLIKEKRETATLKCYPIPRHDTVYWYQQGPGQDPQFLISFYEKMQSDKGSIPDRFSAQQFSDYHSELNMSSLELGDSALYFCATGVGADTQYFGPGTRLTVL.

V gene TRBV4-1 combines with J gene TRBJ1-1, with D perhaps TRBD1 (5 bases). Trimming took off 3 bases at V and 4 bases at J, with 12 bases between the two ends. Germline CDR1 and CDR2: MGHRA and YSYEKL. CDR3 length: 14 residues. Written as DNA, the CDR3 is TGCGCCAGCAGCCAGGGGGGATGGGCCACTGAAGCTTTCTTT. Translated: CASSQGGWATEAFF.

This clone has a handful of counts. The chain is built from TRBV18 and TRBJ2-7, with 8 bases lining up with TRBD1. The CDR3 covers 15 residues. V dropped 6 bases and J dropped 5; count of bases not matched to a gene: 12. Germline V gene data show CDR1 as KGHSH and CDR2 as LQKENI. DNA of the CDR3: TGTGCCAGCTCCCCAGGGCAGGGGGCTCTCAACGAGCAGTACTTC. It translates to CASSPGQGALNEQYF.

This clone was seen more than once but under ten times. The chain couples TRBV30 to TRBJ1-4, with 8 bases identical to TRBD1. V was pared by 5 bases and J by 7 bases, with 9 bases of the junction left unmatched. The V gene's germline CDR1 is GTSNPN and CDR2 SVGIG (reference sequence). This CDR3 comprises 14 residues. CDR3 nucleotide sequence: TGTGCCTGGGGAGGGACAGGTGGCCTTGAAAAACTGTTTTTT. It is translated as CAWGGTGGLEKLFF.

The rearrangement joins TRBV7-8 to TRBJ1-1; D gene unclear. Germline CDR1 and CDR2: SGHVS and FQNEAQ. The ends were cut back, 2 bases at V and 7 bases at J, with 20 bases in the middle. The CDR3 consists of 16 residues. The CDR3 coding sequence is TGTGCCAGCAGCTTAAAAAGGGCAGCTCAGTTATATGAAGCTTTCTTT. Protein product: CASSLKRAAQLYEAFF. The whole variable domain, filled in from reference TRBV7-8 and TRBJ1-1, reads GAGVSQSPRYKVAKRGQDVALRCDPISGHVSLFWYQQALGQGPEFLTYFQNEAQLDKSGLPSDRFFAERPEGSVSTLKIQRTQQEDSAVYLCASSLKRAAQLYEAFFGQGTRLTVV.

J is TRBJ1-5 and V is TRBV4-1, with TRBD1 identical over 9 bases. CDR1 MGHRA and CDR2 YSYEKL come from the germline V gene. J gave up 0 bases and V 3 bases, and 18 bases lay outside the gene matches. The CDR3 consists of 21 residues. CDR3 residues: CASSHFVPGQGQRGSNQPQHF. Here the CDR3 DNA reads TGCGCCAGCAGCCATTTCGTCCCGGGACAGGGACAGAGGGGTAGCAATCAGCCCCAGCATTTT.

The chain joins TRBV23-1 to TRBJ1-5; no clear D. TRBV23-1 is placed among ORFs of uncertain function. Between the trimmed V and J ends, which lost 4 bases and 3 bases, there was a span of 10 bases. CDR3 size: 14 residues. In nucleotides, the CDR3 is TGCGCCAGCAGTCCGCGCGGACCCAATCAGCCCCAGCATTTT. This codes for CASSPRGPNQPQHF.

This clone was detected only a few times. Other DNA sequences within the sample encode an identical CDR3. The genes are TRBV30 and TRBJ1-3; D gene ambiguous. CDR1 and CDR2 from the germline V gene are GTSNPN and SVGIG (reference sequence). The CDR3 length is 12 residues. Deletions cut 0 bases from V and 4 bases from J, with 4 bases between. CDR3 coding DNA: TGTGCCTGGAGTGTAGGGGGAAACACCATATATTTT. It codes for CAWSVGGNTIYF. The whole variable domain, filled in from reference TRBV30 and TRBJ1-3, reads SQTIHQWPATLVQPVGSPLSLECTVEGTSNPNLYWYRQAAGRGLQLLFYSVGIGQISSEVPQNLSASRPQDRQFILSSKKLLLSDSGFYLCAWSVGGNTIYFGEGSWLTVV.

The sample holds a few counts of this clone. The chain is built from TRBV4-1 and TRBJ2-7; a weak D match, TRBD1 (5 bases). The germline V gene encodes CDR1 MGHRA and CDR2 YSYEKL. CDR3 size: 15 residues. V was shortened by 2 bases and J by 1 base, with 12 bases between the two germline ends. This chain's CDR3 is CASSQSLTVSYEQYF. In nucleotides, the CDR3 is TGCGCCAGCAGCCAATCGTTGACAGTTTCCTACGAGCAGTACTTC.

The chain links TRBV29-1 to TRBJ1-2; D remains ambiguous. Germline V gene lookup returns CDR1 SQVTM and CDR2 ANQGSEA. The CDR3 spans 13 residues. V was shortened by 6 bases and J by 6 bases, with 17 bases between the two germline ends. In nucleotides, the CDR3 is TGCAGCGTAAGGACGGACGGGATCGATGGCTACACCTTC. This gives the protein CSVRTDGIDGYTF.

The sample holds a few counts of this clone. This rearrangement joins TRBV19 to TRBJ1-1; D gene uncertain. The germline CDR1 and CDR2 sequences are LNHDA and SQIVND (reference sequence). CDR3 length equals 16 residues. V was cut by 5 bases and J by 0 bases, with 16 bases left in between. CDR3 coding DNA: TGTGCCAGTAGTTCTGACGACCTGATAATGAACACTGAAGCTTTCTTT. It translates to CASSSDDLIMNTEAFF.

The chain uses TRBV2 and TRBJ2-5; 10 nucleotides agree with TRBD2. This CDR3 comprises 16 residues. The junction had 10 bases not matched to a gene; V was cut back by 4 bases and J by 5 bases. Germline V gives CDR1 SNHLY, CDR2 FYNNEI. In DNA form, the CDR3 reads TGTGCCAGCAGTGCAGGTAGCGGGGGGCCTCGGGAGACCCAGTACTTC. It is translated as CASSAGSGGPRETQYF.

Only a few counts were recorded for this clone. The chain links TRBV4-1 to TRBJ2-3; 8 bases match TRBD2. The CDR3 covers 16 residues. Trimming cost V 4 bases and J 2 bases; bases outside gene matches: 8. The germline CDR1 and CDR2 sequences are MGHRA and YSYEKL. CDR3 nucleotides: TGCGCCAGCAGCCCCCAAGCGGGGGCTCACACAGATACGCAGTATTTT. Its translation: CASSPQAGAHTDTQYF.

This clone was observed a handful of times. The V and J genes are TRBV30 and TRBJ1-1, with 9 bases identical to TRBD1. The germline V gene has CDR1 GTSNPN and CDR2 SVGIG (reference sequence). There are 14 residues in the CDR3. The V gene end was trimmed by 3 bases and the J gene end by 1 base; junction bases not matched to a gene: 3. The CDR3 loop is CAWRAQGANTEAFF. Written as DNA, the CDR3 is TGTGCCTGGAGAGCACAGGGGGCGAACACTGAAGCTTTCTTT.

V usage is TRBV7-7 and J usage is TRBJ2-1, with 7 bases identical to TRBD2. Germline CDR1 is SSHAT and CDR2 is FNYEAQ (reference sequence). V shed 5 bases and J 0 bases; nucleotides not matched to a gene: 4. This CDR3 contains 15 residues. The CDR3 coding sequence is TGTGCCAGCAGCCCAGGACTAGGCTCCTACAATGAGCAGTTCTTC. As protein: CASSPGLGSYNEQFF.

A few counts support this clone. V gene TRBV9 combines with J gene TRBJ1-3, with 7 bases that match TRBD1. The CDR3 runs to 16 residues. Trimming cost V 2 bases and J 0 bases; bases outside gene matches: 5. The germline CDR1 and CDR2 sequences are SGDLS and YYNGEE. For the CDR3, the DNA is TGTGCCAGCAGCGTCGGGACAGTCTTCTCTGGAAACACCATATATTTT. Protein: CASSVGTVFSGNTIYF.

In this sample, this clone turned up a few times. The chain uses TRBV29-1 and TRBJ1-2; D perhaps matches TRBD1 (6 bases). In germline, CDR1 is SQVTM, CDR2 ANQGSEA. The CDR3 runs to 11 residues. V lost 6 bases and J 3 bases, leaving 8 bases between the germline ends. CDR3 protein: CSVPGDYGYTF. The CDR3 nucleotides read TGCAGCGTCCCAGGGGACTATGGCTACACCTTC. Full variable domain (missing parts from reference TRBV29-1 and TRBJ1-2): SAVISQKPSRDICQRGTSLTIQCQVDSQVTMMFWYRQQPGQSLTLIATANQGSEATYESGFVIDKFPISRPNLTFSTLTVSNMSPEDSSIYLCSVPGDYGYTFGSGTRLTVV.

This clone appeared a few times. The chain carries TRBV7-9 and TRBJ2-7, with 7 bases lining up with TRBD1. This CDR3 contains 15 residues. V gave up 4 bases and J gave up 1 base; unmatched junction bases: 7. Germline values: CDR1 SEHNR, CDR2 FQNEAQ (reference sequence). CDR3 coding DNA: TGTGCCAGCAGCTCCCCGGGACAGAATTCCTACGAGCAGTACTTC. It specifies CASSSPGQNSYEQYF.

The chain joins TRBV19 to TRBJ1-6; weak D call: TRBD1 (5 bases). There are 15 residues in the CDR3. V dropped 2 bases and J dropped 7 bases, with 12 bases sitting between them. From germline, CDR1 is LNHDA and CDR2 SQIVND (reference sequence). CDR3 residues: CASSIQGDGNSPLHF. The CDR3 DNA sequence: TGTGCCAGTAGTATACAGGGTGACGGGAATTCACCCCTCCACTTT.

The CDR3 DNA sequence: TGTGCCAGCAGCCCCCCTAGCGGGGTAGAGACCCAGTACTTC. Translated: CASSPPSGVETQYF. This chain joins TRBV6-5 and TRBJ2-5, with 9 bases fitting TRBD2. The length of the CDR3 is 14 residues. Germline loops: CDR1 MNHEY, CDR2 SVGAGI. The trim removed 6 bases at V and 4 bases at J, leaving 6 bases unmatched.

This clone has a handful of counts. The J gene is TRBJ1-1, the V gene TRBV30, with a possible D match to TRBD1 (6 bases). Germline assignment: CDR1 GTSNPN and CDR2 SVGIG (reference sequence). The germline V and J ends were trimmed by 5 bases and 6 bases, with 13 bases remaining between them. This CDR3 has 12 amino acids. CDR3 in DNA: TGTGCCTGGTGGTTACAGGGCGCTGAAGCTTTCTTT. Translation gives CAWWLQGAEAFF.

The gene calls are TRBV6-6 and TRBJ2-4; the D is unclear. CDR3 length equals 15 residues. Trimming took 0 bases from V and 5 from J, leaving 11 bases between them. Germline V gene sequence: CDR1 MNHNY, CDR2 SVGAGI (reference sequence). Here the CDR3 DNA reads TGTGCCAGCAGTTACTCGCTAGTGTATGAAAACATTCAGTACTTC. Protein sequence: CASSYSLVYENIQYF.

This chain joins TRBV6-5 and TRBJ2-7; 7 nucleotides align to TRBD1. The length of the CDR3 is 14 residues. With V trimmed by 2 bases and J by 4 bases, 5 bases remained unmatched. The germline CDR1 and CDR2 sequences are MNHEY and SVGAGI. CDR3 amino acids: CASSYPGQIYEQYF. The CDR3 DNA is TGTGCCAGCAGTTACCCGGGACAGATATACGAGCAGTACTTC.